The 23 T cell receptor beta chains in this list originate from one sample, sequenced in a study of cytomegalovirus exposure and HLA in healthy donors. The PCR was carried out with 60 Vbeta primers and 13 Jbeta primers. Profiled with immunoSEQ multiplex PCR; TCRdb holds only in-frame clones, not every one. Of some 99,000 clones detected, approximately 73% appear once; the ten largest clones hold around 7.7%. What was sequenced was PBMCs. Source of these receptors: a man in his forties in good health and CMV-seronegative.

This rearrangement joins TRBV2 to TRBJ1-6, with 7 positions matching TRBD1. Trimming removed 8 bases from V and 6 bases from J; junction bases left unmatched: 10. The CDR3 length is 15 residues. The germline V gene has CDR1 SNHLY and CDR2 FYNNEI. The CDR3, as DNA: TGTGCCAGCTCGAAAACGGGACAGATTAATTCACCCCTCCACTTT. This gives the protein CASSKTGQINSPLHF. Using reference TRBV2 and TRBJ1-6 for the parts outside the CDR3, the full variable domain is EPEVTQTPSHQVTQMGQEVILRCVPISNHLYFYWYRQILGQKVEFLVSFYNNEISEKSEIFDDQFSVERPDGSNFTLKIRSTKLEDSAMYFCASSKTGQINSPLHFGNGTRLTVT.

CDR3 sequence reads: CASSLYGAEQFF. The CDR3 nucleotides read TGTGCCAGCAGCTTGTACGGTGCAGAGCAGTTCTTC. The chain recombines TRBV5-4 with TRBJ2-1; D not certain. The CDR3 spans 12 residues. V was cut by 1 base and J by 10 bases, with 9 bases left in between. Germline values: CDR1 SGHNT, CDR2 YYREEE (reference sequence).

V and J are TRBV7-4 and TRBJ1-1; the D gene is possibly TRBD1 (6 bases). V gave up 5 bases and J gave up 0 bases, with 16 bases separating them. The CDR3 contains 16 residues. CDR1 SGHVT and CDR2 SQSDAQ come from the germline V gene. CDR3 loop: CASSLAGVRMNTEAFF. In DNA, the CDR3 is TGTGCCAGCAGCCTCGCAGGGGTAAGGATGAACACTGAAGCTTTCTTT.

For this clone: The junction departs from germline at one end; a sequencing error may be responsible. This chain joins TRBV7-9 and TRBJ1-6; D gene ambiguous. This CDR3 is built from 17 residues. Germline V gives CDR1 SEHNR, CDR2 FQNEAQ (reference sequence). CDR3 protein: CSSSIRTSSSYNSPLHF. The CDR3 nucleotides are TGTTCCAGCAGCATAAGGACTTCTAGCTCCTATAATTCACCCCTCCACTTT.

This clone was counted only a few times. The chain is built from TRBV23-1 and TRBJ1-2; D may be TRBD1 (6 bases). TRBV23-1 is given ORF status, its function remaining uncertain. This CDR3 is 15 amino acids long. V lost 7 bases to trimming and J lost 3 bases, with 18 bases between them. For the CDR3, the DNA is TGCGCCAGCACCGGGGACACCTGGTGGGACTATGGCTACACCTTC. Amino acids: CASTGDTWWDYGYTF.

This clone was observed a handful of times. The V gene is TRBV6-5, the J gene TRBJ2-7; tentative D call: TRBD1 (6 bases). This CDR3 region has 13 residues. Per germline, CDR1 MNHEY and CDR2 SVGAGI. The ends were cut back, 5 bases at V and 3 bases at J, with 11 bases in the middle. This CDR3 is CASSQGQFYEQYF. The CDR3 DNA reads TGTGCCAGCAGTCAAGGACAGTTCTACGAGCAGTACTTC.

This chain joins TRBV28 and TRBJ2-7; 14 bases line up with TRBD2. The length of the CDR3 is 14 residues. The junction had 8 bases not matched to a gene; V was cut back by 9 bases and J by 7 bases. Germline CDR1 reads MDHEN; CDR2 reads SYDVKM. DNA for the CDR3: TGTGCCAGTCGATCCGGGACTAGCGGGAGTGAGCAGTACTTC. This codes for CASRSGTSGSEQYF.

As concerns this clone: Mismatch with germline at one junction end may stem from a read error. The rearrangement links TRBV7-4 to TRBJ2-7, with 7 bases matching TRBD1. Per the germline V gene, CDR1 is SGHVT and CDR2 is SQSDAQ. The CDR3 is made up of 16 amino acids. The DNA of the CDR3 is TGTGCCCGCAGCTTAGGCACAGGGGCGTGTAGGGACGAGCAGTACTTC. Amino acid sequence: CARSLGTGACRDEQYF.

CDR3 sequence (DNA): TGTGCCAGCAGCTTAGTCGGGGGGCAAGAGACCCAGTACTTC. This translates into CASSLVGGQETQYF. The chain joins TRBV7-2 to TRBJ2-5; TRBD2 matches at 7 bases. V was clipped by 1 base and J by 2 bases; unmatched bases: 1. From germline, CDR1 is SGHTA and CDR2 FQGNSA. CDR3 length: 14 residues.

This clone was observed a single time. The chain has TRBV9 and TRBJ2-5, with TRBD1 matching 9 bases. CDR1 is SGDLS, CDR2 YYNGEE, per germline. Trimming cost V 0 bases and J 5 bases; bases outside gene matches: 17. The CDR3 is made up of 19 amino acids. In DNA form, the CDR3 reads TGTGCCAGCAGCGTAGGACAGGGGGTGCCTGGGGATTGGCAGGAGACCCAGTACTTC. Residues: CASSVGQGVPGDWQETQYF.

This clone was observed a few times. The same CDR3 arises from other DNA sequences in this sample as well. The V gene is TRBV6-1, the J gene TRBJ1-1, with no clear D. V lost 1 base and J lost 4, with 7 bases in between. Germline lookup yields CDR1 MNHNS and CDR2 SASEGT. CDR3 length equals 13 residues. The chain's CDR3 is CASSEDRGTEAFF. The CDR3 coding sequence is TGTGCCAGCAGTGAAGATCGGGGCACTGAAGCTTTCTTT.

This clone was observed a few times. This sequence joins TRBV4-2 and TRBJ2-7; possible D gene TRBD2, 5 bases. The V gene lost 1 base and the J gene lost 2 bases, with 9 bases spanning the gap. CDR1 is LGHNA and CDR2 is YNFKEQ in the germline V gene. This CDR3 is 14 amino acids long. The CDR3 DNA follows: TGTGCCAGCAGCCAAGGGACGGGGACCTACGAGCAGTACTTC. Its protein product is CASSQGTGTYEQYF.

This clone was detected many times. The chain links TRBV7-9 to TRBJ2-1; the match to TRBD1 covers 10 bases. Trimming at V came to 5 bases and at J to 15 bases, leaving 13 bases not matched to a gene. The CDR3 consists of 14 residues. Germline loops: CDR1 SEHNR, CDR2 FQNEAQ (reference sequence). In DNA, the CDR3 is TGTGCCAGCAGCCCAACCGGGACAGGGGACCACCGGTTCTTC. Its translation: CASSPTGTGDHRFF.

This clone showed up just once. This sequence joins TRBV5-4 and TRBJ2-3; 9 nucleotides line up with TRBD2. J lost 1 base, V lost 4 bases, and 4 bases had no gene match. The CDR3 totals 15 residues. Germline loops: CDR1 SGHNT, CDR2 YYREEE (reference sequence). CDR3 nucleotides: TGTGCCAGCAGCCCAGCGGGGGGTCGCACAGATACGCAGTATTTT. This translates into CASSPAGGRTDTQYF.

This clone was seen repeatedly, ten times or more. The chain is built from TRBV28 and TRBJ1-4, with a possible D match to TRBD1 (5 bases). The CDR3 loop spans 13 amino acids. Trimming pared 6 bases from V and 12 bases from J, leaving 17 bases between. Per the germline V gene, CDR1 is MDHEN and CDR2 is SYDVKM. The CDR3 nucleotides read TGTGCCAGCAGCTCCGCCGTCCTAGGGGAACTGTTTTTT. Amino acids: CASSSAVLGELFF.

Here the CDR3 reads CASSVDLLTSTDTQYF. DNA of the CDR3: TGTGCCAGCAGCGTAGACCTGTTGACTAGCACAGATACGCAGTATTTT. The V call is TRBV9, the J call TRBJ2-3; D is ambiguous. This CDR3 comprises 16 residues. Germline V gene data show CDR1 as SGDLS and CDR2 as YYNGEE. The V end was cut by 0 bases, the J end by 0 bases, with 11 bases between.

This rearrangement joins TRBV10-3 to TRBJ1-2; D call uncertain. The germline V gene has CDR1 ENHRY and CDR2 SYGVKD. The V gene lost 0 bases and the J gene lost 9 bases, with 17 bases spanning the gap. The CDR3 covers 15 residues. CDR3 protein: CAISESQVGNPRYTF. The CDR3 DNA reads TGTGCCATCAGTGAGTCGCAAGTCGGGAACCCTCGCTACACCTTC.

The rearrangement joins TRBV2 to TRBJ2-2; possible D gene TRBD1, 6 bases. V shed 8 bases and J shed 7 bases, with 11 bases lying between them. Germline lookup yields CDR1 SNHLY and CDR2 FYNNEI. This CDR3 has 12 amino acids. The CDR3 sequence is CASFRGGGELFF. The DNA for the CDR3 is TGTGCCAGCTTCAGGGGCGGCGGGGAGCTGTTTTTT.

A note on this clone: The same CDR3 is also encoded by other DNA sequences in this sample. This chain uses TRBV7-9 with TRBJ1-5, with D possibly TRBD1 on 6 matching bases. The CDR3 runs to 15 residues. V was trimmed by 1 base and J by 2 bases, leaving 9 bases between them. Germline V CDR1 and CDR2: SEHNR, FQNEAQ (reference sequence). CDR3 residues: CASSLGGGGNQPQHF. The CDR3, as DNA: TGTGCCAGCAGCTTAGGAGGGGGAGGCAATCAGCCCCAGCATTTT.

The chain recombines TRBV7-2 with TRBJ2-1; 7 bases match TRBD2. The CDR3 is 15 residues long. V shed 5 bases and J 8 bases; nucleotides not matched to a gene: 12. Looked up from germline, CDR1 is SGHTA and CDR2 is FQGNSA. The CDR3 DNA reads TGTGCCAGCAGCGAGTTCGGGGGGAATGCGGATGAGCAGTTCTTC. Amino acids: CASSEFGGNADEQFF.

The chain employs TRBV4-3 and TRBJ2-3; D remains ambiguous. In germline, CDR1 is LGHNA, CDR2 YSLEER. The CDR3 runs 13 residues. The V end lost 4 bases, the J end lost 8 bases, and 13 bases lay between the germline ends. CDR3 in amino acids: CASSLDNLGTQYF. CDR3 in DNA: TGCGCCAGCAGCCTTGACAATCTTGGTACGCAGTATTTT.

The genes are TRBV5-1 and TRBJ2-2; 10 nucleotides agree with TRBD1. Trimming removed 5 bases from V and 7 bases from J; junction bases left unmatched: 5. The CDR3 loop spans 14 amino acids. Germline CDR1 reads SGHRS; CDR2 reads YFSETQ. The CDR3 region is CASRQDRGNGELFF. CDR3 bases: TGCGCCAGCAGACAGGACAGGGGGAACGGGGAGCTGTTTTTT. Full variable domain (remainder filled in from reference TRBV5-1 and TRBJ2-2): KAGVTQTPRYLIKTRGQQVTLSCSPISGHRSVSWYQQTPGQGLQFLFEYFSETQRNKGNFPGRFSGRQFSNSRSEMNVSTLELGDSALYLCASRQDRGNGELFFGEGSRLTVL.

This clone was picked up a small number of times. The chain carries TRBV5-3 and TRBJ2-3; 7 bases agree with TRBD2. TRBV5-3 is an open reading frame, and its role is uncertain. The length of the CDR3 is 16 residues. The ends lost 4 bases at V and 5 bases at J; junction bases unmatched: 13. CDR3 sequence reads: CARSPGTNGWIDTQYF. The CDR3 region has the DNA TGTGCCAGAAGCCCCGGGACTAACGGCTGGATAGATACGCAGTATTTT.